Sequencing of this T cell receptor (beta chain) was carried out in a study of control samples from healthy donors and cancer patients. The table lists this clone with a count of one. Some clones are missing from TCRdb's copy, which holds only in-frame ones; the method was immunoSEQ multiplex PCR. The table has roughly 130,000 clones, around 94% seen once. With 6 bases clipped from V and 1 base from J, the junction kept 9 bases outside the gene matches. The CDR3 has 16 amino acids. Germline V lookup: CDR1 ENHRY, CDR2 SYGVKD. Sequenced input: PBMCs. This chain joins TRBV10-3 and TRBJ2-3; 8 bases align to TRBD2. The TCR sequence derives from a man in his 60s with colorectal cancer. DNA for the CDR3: TGTGCCATCAGCCCCGGGGGGGGCGGGGGCACAGATACGCAGTATTTT. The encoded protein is CAISPGGGGGTDTQYF.